This TCR beta chain was recorded in a study of blood T cell repertoires in COVID-19. Whole-study context: There were acute and convalescent COVID-19 samples, and they came from the United States, Italy and Spain. Sources were T cells, B-cell-depleted T cells, or PBMCs; the material itself was cDNA or gDNA.

In the authors' methods: Amplification of reference gene primers was used by the study to estimate nucleated cell counts. Assay used: immunoSEQ multiplex PCR; TCRdb lists only in-frame clones, some missing. D and trimming come from the DNA, and the V and J calls and clone size come from that table. Found here are fewer than 150,000 clones, about 85% of them singletons; the top ten hold 7.7%. The V gene end was trimmed by 6 bases and the J gene end by 4 bases; junction bases not matched to a gene: 5. CDR1 is SGHTA and CDR2 is FQGTGA in the germline V gene. The CDR3 is 14 amino acids. The source material was peripheral blood. This TCR came from a human donor in a cohort sampled during active COVID-19. The rearrangement uses TRBV7-3 and TRBJ2-2, with 7 bases identical to TRBD2. CDR3 bases: TGTGCCAGCAGTTCCTCTAGCGGCACCGGGGAGCTGTTTTTT. Translation gives CASSSSSGTGELFF.